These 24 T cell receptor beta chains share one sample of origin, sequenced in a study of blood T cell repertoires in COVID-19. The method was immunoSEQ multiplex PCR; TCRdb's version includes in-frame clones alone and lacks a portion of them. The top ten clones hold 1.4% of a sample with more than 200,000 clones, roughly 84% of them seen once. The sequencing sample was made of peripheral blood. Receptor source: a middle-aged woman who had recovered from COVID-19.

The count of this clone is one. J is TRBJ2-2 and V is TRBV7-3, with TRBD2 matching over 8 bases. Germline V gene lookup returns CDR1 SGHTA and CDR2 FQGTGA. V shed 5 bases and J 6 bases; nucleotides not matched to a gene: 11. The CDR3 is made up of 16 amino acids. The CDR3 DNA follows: TGTGCCAGCAGCCCTCGGACTAGCAATAGCGCCGGGGAGCTGTTTTTT. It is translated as CASSPRTSNSAGELFF. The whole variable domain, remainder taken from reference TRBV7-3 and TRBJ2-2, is GAGVSQTPSNKVTEKGKYVELRCDPISGHTALYWYRQSLGQGPEFLIYFQGTGAADDSGLPNDRFFAVRPEGSVSTLKIQRTERGDSAVYLCASSPRTSNSAGELFFGEGSRLTVL.

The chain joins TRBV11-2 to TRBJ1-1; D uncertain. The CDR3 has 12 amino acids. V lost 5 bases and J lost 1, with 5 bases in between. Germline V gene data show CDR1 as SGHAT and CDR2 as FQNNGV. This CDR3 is CASSPGNTEAFF. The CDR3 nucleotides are TGTGCCAGCAGCCCCGGGAACACTGAAGCTTTCTTT.

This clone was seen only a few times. For the CDR3, the DNA is TGTGCCAGCAGCCCGGCATTCCGGACAGACGAGCAGTACTTC. It yields the protein CASSPAFRTDEQYF. This sequence joins TRBV7-2 and TRBJ2-7; TRBD1 is a possible D gene (6 bases). The CDR3 runs to 14 residues. Germline V CDR1 and CDR2: SGHTA, FQGNSA. V gave up 5 bases and J gave up 5 bases, with 16 bases separating them.

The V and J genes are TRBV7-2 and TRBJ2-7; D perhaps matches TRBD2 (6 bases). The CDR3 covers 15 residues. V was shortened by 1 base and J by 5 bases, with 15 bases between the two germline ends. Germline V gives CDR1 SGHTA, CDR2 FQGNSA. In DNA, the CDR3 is TGTGCCAGCAGCTTAGGGGCGGGATCCTTAAACGAGCAGTACTTC. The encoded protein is CASSLGAGSLNEQYF.

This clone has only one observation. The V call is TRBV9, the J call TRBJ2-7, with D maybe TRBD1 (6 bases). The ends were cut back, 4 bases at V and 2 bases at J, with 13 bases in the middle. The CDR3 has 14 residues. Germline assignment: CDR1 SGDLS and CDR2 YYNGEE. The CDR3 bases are TGTGCCAGCAGCCCGTCGGACAGACCCTACGAGCAGTACTTC. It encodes CASSPSDRPYEQYF.

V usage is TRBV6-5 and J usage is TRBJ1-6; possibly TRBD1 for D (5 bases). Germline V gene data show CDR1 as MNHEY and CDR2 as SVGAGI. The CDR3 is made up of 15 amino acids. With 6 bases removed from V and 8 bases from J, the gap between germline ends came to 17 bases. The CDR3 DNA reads TGTGCCAGCAGGAGTGCGGGGCAGGACCATTCACCCCTCCACTTT. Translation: CASRSAGQDHSPLHF.

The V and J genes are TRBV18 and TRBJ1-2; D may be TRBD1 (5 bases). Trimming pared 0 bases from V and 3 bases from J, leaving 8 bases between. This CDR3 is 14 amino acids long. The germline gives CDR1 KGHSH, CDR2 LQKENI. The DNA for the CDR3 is TGTGCCAGCTCACCACCAGGAGGGGACTATGGCTACACCTTC. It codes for CASSPPGGDYGYTF.

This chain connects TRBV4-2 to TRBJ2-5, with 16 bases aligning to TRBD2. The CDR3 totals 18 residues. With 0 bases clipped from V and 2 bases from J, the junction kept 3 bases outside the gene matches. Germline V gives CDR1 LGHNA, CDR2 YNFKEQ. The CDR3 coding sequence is TGTGCCAGCAGCCAAGACCCGGGACTAGCGGGGGGGCAAGAGACCCAGTACTTC. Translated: CASSQDPGLAGGQETQYF.

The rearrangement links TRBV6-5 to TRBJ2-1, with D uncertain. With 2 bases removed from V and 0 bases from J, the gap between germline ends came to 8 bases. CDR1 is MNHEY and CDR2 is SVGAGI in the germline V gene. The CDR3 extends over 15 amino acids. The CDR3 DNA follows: TGTGCCAGCAGTTACGATGGTAGCTCCTACAATGAGCAGTTCTTC. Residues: CASSYDGSSYNEQFF.

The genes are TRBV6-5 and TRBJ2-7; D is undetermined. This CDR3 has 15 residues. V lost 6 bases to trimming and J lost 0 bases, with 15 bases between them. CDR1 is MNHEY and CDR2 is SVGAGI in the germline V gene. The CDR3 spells CASRNDAASSYEQYF. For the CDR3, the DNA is TGTGCCAGCAGGAATGACGCGGCCAGCTCCTACGAGCAGTACTTC.

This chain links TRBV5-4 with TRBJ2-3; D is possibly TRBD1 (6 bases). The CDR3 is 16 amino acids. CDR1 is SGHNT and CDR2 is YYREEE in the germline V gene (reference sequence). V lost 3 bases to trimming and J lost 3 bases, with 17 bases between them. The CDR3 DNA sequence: TGTGCCAGCAGCTCAATAGGGGGTCTACAAACAGATACGCAGTATTTT. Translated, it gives CASSSIGGLQTDTQYF.

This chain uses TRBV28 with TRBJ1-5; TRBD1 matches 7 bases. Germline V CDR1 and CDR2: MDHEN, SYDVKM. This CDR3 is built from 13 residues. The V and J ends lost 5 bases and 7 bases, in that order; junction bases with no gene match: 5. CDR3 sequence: CASSEGARQPQHF. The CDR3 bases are TGTGCCAGCAGTGAGGGGGCACGGCAGCCCCAGCATTTT.

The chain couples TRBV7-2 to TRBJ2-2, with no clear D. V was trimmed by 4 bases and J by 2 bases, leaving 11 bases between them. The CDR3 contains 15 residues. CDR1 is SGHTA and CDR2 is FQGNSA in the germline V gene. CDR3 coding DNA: TGTGCCAGCAGCTCGAGCCTAATAAACACCGGGGAGCTGTTTTTT. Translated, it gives CASSSSLINTGELFF.

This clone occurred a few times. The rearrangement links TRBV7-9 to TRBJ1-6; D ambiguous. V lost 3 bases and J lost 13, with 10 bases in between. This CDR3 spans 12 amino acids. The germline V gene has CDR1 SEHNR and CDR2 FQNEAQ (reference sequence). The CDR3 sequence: CASSFQELPLHF. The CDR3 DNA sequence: TGTGCCAGCAGCTTCCAGGAATTGCCCCTCCACTTT.

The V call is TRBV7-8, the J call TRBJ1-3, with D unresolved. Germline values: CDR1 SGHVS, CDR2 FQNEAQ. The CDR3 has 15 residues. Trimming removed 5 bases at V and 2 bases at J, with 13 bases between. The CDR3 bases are TGTGCCAGCAGCCACTCGGGGAACGCTGGAAACACCATATATTTT. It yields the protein CASSHSGNAGNTIYF. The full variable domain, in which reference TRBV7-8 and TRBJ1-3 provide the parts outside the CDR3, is GAGVSQSPRYKVAKRGQDVALRCDPISGHVSLFWYQQALGQGPEFLTYFQNEAQLDKSGLPSDRFFAERPEGSVSTLKIQRTQQEDSAVYLCASSHSGNAGNTIYFGEGSWLTVV.

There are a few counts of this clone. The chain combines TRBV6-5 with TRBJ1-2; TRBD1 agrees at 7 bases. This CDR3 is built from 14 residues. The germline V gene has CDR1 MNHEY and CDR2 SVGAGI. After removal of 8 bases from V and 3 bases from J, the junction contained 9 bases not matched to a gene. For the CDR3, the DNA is TGTGCCAGCCAATCGGGAGACAGGGACTATGGCTACACCTTC. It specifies CASQSGDRDYGYTF.

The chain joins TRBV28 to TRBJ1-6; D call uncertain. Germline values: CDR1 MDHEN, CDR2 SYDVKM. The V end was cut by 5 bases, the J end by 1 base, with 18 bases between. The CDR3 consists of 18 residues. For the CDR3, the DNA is TGTGCCAGCAGTCGACTAAGGTCAACGGGGTCCTATAATTCACCCCTCCACTTT. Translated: CASSRLRSTGSYNSPLHF.

The CDR3 region is CASRAGRTQLNTEAFF. CDR3 DNA: TGTGCCAGCAGGGCGGGCAGGACTCAATTGAACACTGAAGCTTTCTTT. The chain couples TRBV27 to TRBJ1-1; D call uncertain. The CDR3 consists of 16 residues. V lost 6 bases and J lost 0, with 17 bases in between. The germline CDR1 and CDR2 sequences are MNHEY and SMNVEV (reference sequence).

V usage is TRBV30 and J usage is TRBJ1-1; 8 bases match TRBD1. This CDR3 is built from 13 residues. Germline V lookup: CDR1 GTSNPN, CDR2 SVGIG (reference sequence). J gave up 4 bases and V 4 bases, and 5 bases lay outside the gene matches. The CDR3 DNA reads TGTGCCTGGACGACAGGGGTGGGCACTGAAGCTTTCTTT. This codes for CAWTTGVGTEAFF.

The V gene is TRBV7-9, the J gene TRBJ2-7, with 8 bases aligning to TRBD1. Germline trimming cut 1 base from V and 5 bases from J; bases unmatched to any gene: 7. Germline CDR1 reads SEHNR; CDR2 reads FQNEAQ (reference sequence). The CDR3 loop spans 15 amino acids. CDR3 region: CASSLEGTGGHEQYF. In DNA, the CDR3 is TGTGCCAGCAGCTTAGAAGGGACAGGAGGGCACGAGCAGTACTTC.

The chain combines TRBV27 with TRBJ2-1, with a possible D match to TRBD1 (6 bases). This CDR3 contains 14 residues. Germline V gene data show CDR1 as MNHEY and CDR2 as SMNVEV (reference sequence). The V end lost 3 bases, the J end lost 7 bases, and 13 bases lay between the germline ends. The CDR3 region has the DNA TGTGCCAGCAGTTTGTTCAGGGGCGGTAATGAGCAGTTCTTC. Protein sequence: CASSLFRGGNEQFF.

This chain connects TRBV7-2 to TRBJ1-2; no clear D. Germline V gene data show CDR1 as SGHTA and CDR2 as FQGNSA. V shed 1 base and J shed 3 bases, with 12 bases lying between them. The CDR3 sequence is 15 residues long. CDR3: CASSLVVGGYYGYTF. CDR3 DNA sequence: TGTGCCAGCAGCTTAGTGGTAGGCGGGTACTATGGCTACACCTTC.

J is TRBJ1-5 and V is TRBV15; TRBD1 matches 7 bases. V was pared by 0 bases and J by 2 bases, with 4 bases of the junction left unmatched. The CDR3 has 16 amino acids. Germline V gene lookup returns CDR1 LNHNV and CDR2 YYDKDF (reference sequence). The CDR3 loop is CATSRETGSGNQPQHF. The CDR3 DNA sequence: TGTGCCACCAGCAGAGAGACAGGGTCGGGCAATCAGCCCCAGCATTTT.

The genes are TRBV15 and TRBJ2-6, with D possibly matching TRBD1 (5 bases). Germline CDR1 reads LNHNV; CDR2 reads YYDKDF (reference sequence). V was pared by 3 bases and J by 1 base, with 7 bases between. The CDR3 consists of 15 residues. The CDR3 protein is CATSSQGSGANVLTF. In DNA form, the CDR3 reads TGTGCCACCAGCAGCCAGGGTTCTGGGGCCAACGTCCTGACTTTC.